Listed below are T cell receptor beta chains from one sample, sequenced in a study of T cell responses to AZD1222 COVID-19 vaccine. Profiled with immunoSEQ multiplex PCR; TCRdb holds only in-frame clones, not every one. The data hold roughly 96,000 clones, with roughly nine tenths observed a single time. Sequencing used peripheral blood, obtained on day 0 of AZD1222 vaccination. The receptors originated from an adult in good health. Each CDR3 is given with its conserved first and last residue. A D gene is named only where the DNA matches it firmly. A row's size may be missing; if present it is once, few, many or a size class.

v_gene: TRBV4-2; d_gene: TRBD2; abundance: .; j_gene: TRBJ2-2; CDR3nt: TGTGCCAGCAGCCTAATACTTAGCGGGGAGAACACCGGGGAGCTGTTTTTT; CDR3aa: CASSLILSGENTGELFF
v_gene: TRBV11-2; d_gene: .; abundance: .; j_gene: TRBJ1-2; CDR3nt: TGTGCCAGCACCCCCTACAGGGACCTTGCAGCACATGGCTACACCTTC; CDR3aa: CASTPYRDLAAHGYTF
v_gene: TRBV7-9; d_gene: .; abundance: .; j_gene: TRBJ2-2; CDR3nt: TGTGCCAGCAGCTTACGGGGGGCAGCCGGGGAGCTGTTTTTT; CDR3aa: CASSLRGAAGELFF
v_gene: TRBV27; d_gene: .; abundance: .; j_gene: TRBJ2-1; CDR3nt: TGTGCCAGCAGCAACCTCCTGGGTCCGGGTTACAATGAGCAGTTCTTC; CDR3aa: CASSNLLGPGYNEQFF
v_gene: TRBV20-1; d_gene: .; abundance: few; j_gene: TRBJ1-2; CDR3nt: TGCAGTGCTAAGATAGACTATGGCTACACCTTC; CDR3aa: CSAKIDYGYTF
v_gene: TRBV7-9; d_gene: TRBD2; abundance: .; j_gene: TRBJ2-1; CDR3nt: TGTGCCAGCAGCCCCGAGACTAGCGGGGGGGTGGAGCAGTTCTTC; CDR3aa: CASSPETSGGVEQFF
v_gene: TRBV18; d_gene: TRBD1; abundance: .; j_gene: TRBJ2-7; CDR3nt: TGTGCCAGCTCACCCCAGGGGGCGATTGAGCAGTACTTC; CDR3aa: CASSPQGAIEQYF
v_gene: TRBV29-1; d_gene: TRBD1; abundance: once; j_gene: TRBJ1-1; CDR3nt: TGCAGCGTTGAGGGACAGGGAGTAACTGAAGCTTTCTTT; CDR3aa: CSVEGQGVTEAFF
v_gene: TRBV3-1/TRBV3-2; d_gene: .; abundance: .; j_gene: TRBJ2-3; CDR3nt: TGTGCCAGCAGCCAGCGCCCGGGGCCCACAGATACGCAGTATTTT; CDR3aa: CASSQRPGPTDTQYF
v_gene: TRBV19; d_gene: TRBD2; abundance: .; j_gene: TRBJ2-1; CDR3nt: TGTGCCAGTAGCAAGCTAGCGGGGGGTTACAGCTCCTACAATGAGCAGTTCTTC; CDR3aa: CASSKLAGGYSSYNEQFF
v_gene: TRBV29-1; d_gene: .; abundance: .; j_gene: TRBJ1-4; CDR3nt: TGCAGCGTTGAAGTGGGGCGGAGTGCCGGTAATGAAAAACTGTTTTTT; CDR3aa: CSVEVGRSAGNEKLFF
v_gene: TRBV3-1/TRBV3-2; d_gene: .; abundance: .; j_gene: TRBJ2-7; CDR3nt: TGTGCCAGCAGCCAACAGGGCTACGAGCAGTACTTC; CDR3aa: CASSQQGYEQYF
v_gene: TRBV30; d_gene: TRBD1; abundance: .; j_gene: TRBJ1-2; CDR3nt: TGTGCCTGGAACCCGGACAGGGGAGGTGGCTACACCTTC; CDR3aa: CAWNPDRGGGYTF
v_gene: TRBV2; d_gene: .; abundance: .; j_gene: TRBJ1-5; CDR3nt: TGTGCCAGCAGTCGACAGTCTAGCAATCAGCCCCAGCATTTT; CDR3aa: CASSRQSSNQPQHF
v_gene: TRBV11-2; d_gene: TRBD1; abundance: .; j_gene: TRBJ2-5; CDR3nt: TGTGCCAGCAGCTTAGGGAGGACAGGTTTGCCAGAAGGCCAGTACTTC; CDR3aa: CASSLGRTGLPEGQYF
v_gene: TRBV7-9; d_gene: .; abundance: .; j_gene: TRBJ1-2; CDR3nt: TGTGCCAGCAGTACTCGAGGGCCAGGGACCTCAGAAGGCTACACCTTC; CDR3aa: CASSTRGPGTSEGYTF
v_gene: TRBV5-1; d_gene: .; abundance: .; j_gene: TRBJ1-2; CDR3nt: TGCGCCAGCAGCTTGTCAGGGAGTGGCTATGGCTACACCTTC; CDR3aa: CASSLSGSGYGYTF
v_gene: TRBV4-3; d_gene: .; abundance: .; j_gene: TRBJ1-4; CDR3nt: TGCGCCAGCAGCCAAGATCGCGAGGGGAGCTGGCAAAAACTGTTTTTT; CDR3aa: CASSQDREGSWQKLFF
v_gene: TRBV5-4; d_gene: .; abundance: .; j_gene: TRBJ1-1; CDR3nt: TGTGCCAGCAGCTCGGCCAGACACCGGAACACTGAAGCTTTCTTT; CDR3aa: CASSSARHRNTEAFF
v_gene: TRBV5-8; d_gene: .; abundance: once; j_gene: TRBJ1-4; CDR3nt: TGTGCCAGCAGCTTGGGGACCCGTGGGGGAGGTGAAAAACTGTTTTTT; CDR3aa: CASSLGTRGGGEKLFF
v_gene: TRBV9; d_gene: TRBD1; abundance: .; j_gene: TRBJ1-1; CDR3nt: TGTGCCAGCAGCCCGTGGGACAGGGAAGCTTTCTTT; CDR3aa: CASSPWDREAFF
v_gene: TRBV2; d_gene: .; abundance: .; j_gene: TRBJ1-1; CDR3nt: TGTGCCAGCAGCAACATGATTACAGGGATGGGGGAAGCTTTCTTT; CDR3aa: CASSNMITGMGEAFF
v_gene: TRBV12-3/TRBV12-4; d_gene: .; abundance: .; j_gene: TRBJ1-2; CDR3nt: TGTGCCAGCAGTAGATTGCGGGGCTACACCTTC; CDR3aa: CASSRLRGYTF
v_gene: TRBV6-2/TRBV6-3; d_gene: .; abundance: .; j_gene: TRBJ2-7; CDR3nt: TGTGCCAGCAGTTTCGGGGGAAATTCCTACGAGCAGTACTTC; CDR3aa: CASSFGGNSYEQYF
v_gene: TRBV7-3; d_gene: .; abundance: .; j_gene: TRBJ2-2; CDR3nt: TGTGCCAGCAGCTCCCCTGGGGCGAACACCGGGGAGCTGTTTTTT; CDR3aa: CASSSPGANTGELFF
v_gene: TRBV9; d_gene: .; abundance: once; j_gene: TRBJ1-4; CDR3nt: TGTGCCAGCAGCGTAGGGGCAGGCTCGGACGGTGAAAAACTGTTTTTT; CDR3aa: CASSVGAGSDGEKLFF
v_gene: TRBV2; d_gene: .; abundance: .; j_gene: TRBJ2-7; CDR3nt: TGTGCCAGCGAGGGGCCCATATCCTACGAGCAGTACTTC; CDR3aa: CASEGPISYEQYF